These 5 T cell receptor beta chains were all obtained from the same sample, sequenced in a study of cytomegalovirus exposure and HLA in healthy donors. TCRdb's table, derived via immunoSEQ multiplex PCR, lists solely in-frame clones and lacks some. The sample consists of about 140,000 clones, around 87% of them appearing once. The sample was PBMCs. The receptors derive from a young man in good health and CMV-seropositive.

This clone was detected only once. This sequence joins TRBV5-1 and TRBJ1-1, with TRBD1 identical over 7 bases. Germline-derived CDR1 and CDR2 are SGHRS and YFSETQ. The CDR3 totals 14 residues. Unmatched junction bases numbered 3, after V lost 2 bases and J lost 2 bases. CDR3 loop: CASSFRGFNTEAFF. The CDR3 DNA follows: TGCGCCAGCAGCTTCAGGGGGTTTAACACTGAAGCTTTCTTT.

This clone was observed once. This sequence joins TRBV19 and TRBJ1-1; D remains unclear. The germline CDR1 and CDR2 sequences are LNHDA and SQIVND (reference sequence). The V end was cut by 2 bases, the J end by 3 bases, with 13 bases between. The CDR3 has 15 residues. The CDR3 DNA reads as TGTGCCAGTAGTATAAACCGCATGGCGGACACTGAAGCTTTCTTT. Amino acids: CASSINRMADTEAFF.

V usage is TRBV7-9 and J usage is TRBJ2-2; perhaps TRBD2 as D (5 bases). The CDR3 spans 15 residues. Germline V gene sequence: CDR1 SEHNR, CDR2 FQNEAQ (reference sequence). The germline V and J ends were trimmed by 5 bases and 8 bases, with 18 bases remaining between them. CDR3 in DNA: TGTGCCAGCAGCGAGAGAGGGCGCGTTGGGGGGGAGCTGTTTTTT. It specifies CASSERGRVGGELFF.

The chain employs TRBV27 and TRBJ2-1; 8 nucleotides line up with TRBD2. The CDR3 covers 15 residues. After removal of 1 base from V and 4 bases from J, the junction contained 3 bases not matched to a gene. Germline values: CDR1 MNHEY, CDR2 SMNVEV (reference sequence). The CDR3 bases are TGTGCCAGCAGTTTATATACGGGGGGGTACAATGAGCAGTTCTTC. Protein: CASSLYTGGYNEQFF.

The table lists this clone with a count of one. The chain links TRBV5-1 to TRBJ2-7; 9 nucleotides align to TRBD1. Germline CDR1 reads SGHRS; CDR2 reads YFSETQ. V trimming: 4 bases; J trimming: 5 bases; junction bases outside the gene matches: 10. The CDR3 has 15 residues. The CDR3 DNA follows: TGCGCCAGCAGCCCCGGCCCGGGACAGGGTAACGAGCAGTACTTC. Translated: CASSPGPGQGNEQYF.